The 7 T cell receptor beta chains below all came from one sample that was sequenced in a study of blood T cell repertoires in COVID-19. Libraries were prepared by immunoSEQ multiplex PCR; TCRdb keeps only in-frame clonotypes and omits some of them. This table holds tens of thousands of clones, roughly 88% found once. The specimen was peripheral blood. These receptors came from a woman of 80 years or more with acute or convalescent COVID-19.

The chain is built from TRBV11-2 and TRBJ2-3; 12 bases agree with TRBD2. This CDR3 is 18 amino acids long. J gave up 4 bases and V 5 bases, and 13 bases lay outside the gene matches. Germline CDR1 is SGHAT and CDR2 is FQNNGV. This CDR3 is CASSPGQTSGGRADTQYF. The CDR3 DNA reads TGTGCCAGCAGCCCGGGGCAAACTAGCGGGGGGCGAGCAGATACGCAGTATTTT.

The chain couples TRBV5-1 to TRBJ1-1, with a weak D call TRBD1 (6 bases). V was clipped by 6 bases and J by 5 bases, with 17 bases between them. CDR3 length equals 14 residues. Germline CDR1 SGHRS, CDR2 YFSETQ. The CDR3 here is CASKSGGAGTEAFF. As DNA, the CDR3 is TGCGCCAGCAAAAGTGGGGGGGCTGGAACTGAAGCTTTCTTT.

The table lists this clone with a count of one. The gene calls are TRBV9 and TRBJ2-3, with D perhaps matching TRBD1 (6 bases). V was shortened by 5 bases and J by 4 bases, with 11 bases between the two germline ends. CDR1 and CDR2 (germline): SGDLS, YYNGEE. The CDR3 covers 13 residues. As DNA, the CDR3 is TGTGCCAGCAGTAGACAGGTCCCAGATACGCAGTATTTT. It specifies CASSRQVPDTQYF.

This clone was recorded a few times. V usage is TRBV11-2 and J usage is TRBJ2-7; D remains unclear. This CDR3 contains 12 residues. The V and J ends lost 1 base and 1 base respectively, with 2 bases between them. Looked up from germline, CDR1 is SGHAT and CDR2 is FQNNGV. CDR3 in amino acids: CASSLVSYEQYF. CDR3 bases: TGTGCCAGCAGCTTAGTATCCTACGAGCAGTACTTC.

The CDR3 reads CASSIQAGLYSYEQYF. The DNA for the CDR3 is TGTGCCAGTAGTATCCAGGCTGGACTGTACTCCTACGAGCAGTACTTC. This sequence joins TRBV19 and TRBJ2-7, with D possibly TRBD2 on 5 matching bases. The germline CDR1 and CDR2 sequences are LNHDA and SQIVND (reference sequence). V lost 3 bases and J 0 bases, leaving 15 bases between the germline ends. The CDR3 runs 16 residues.

This chain joins TRBV18 and TRBJ2-5; 8 bases are a match to TRBD2. Unmatched junction bases numbered 5, after V lost 0 bases and J lost 5 bases. Germline V CDR1 and CDR2: KGHSH, LQKENI. There are 15 residues in the CDR3. This chain's CDR3 is CASSPPGLEWETQYF. CDR3 nucleotides: TGTGCCAGCTCACCACCGGGACTAGAATGGGAGACCCAGTACTTC.

This clone has just a few counts. The chain joins TRBV7-3 to TRBJ2-5; tentatively, D is TRBD1 (5 bases). The CDR3 length is 15 residues. Per the germline V gene, CDR1 is SGHTA and CDR2 is FQGTGA. V lost 4 bases, J lost 3 bases, and 15 bases lay in between. In nucleotides, the CDR3 is TGTGCCAGCAGCTCCCCGACAGCAACCAAAGAGACCCAGTACTTC. It yields the protein CASSSPTATKETQYF.